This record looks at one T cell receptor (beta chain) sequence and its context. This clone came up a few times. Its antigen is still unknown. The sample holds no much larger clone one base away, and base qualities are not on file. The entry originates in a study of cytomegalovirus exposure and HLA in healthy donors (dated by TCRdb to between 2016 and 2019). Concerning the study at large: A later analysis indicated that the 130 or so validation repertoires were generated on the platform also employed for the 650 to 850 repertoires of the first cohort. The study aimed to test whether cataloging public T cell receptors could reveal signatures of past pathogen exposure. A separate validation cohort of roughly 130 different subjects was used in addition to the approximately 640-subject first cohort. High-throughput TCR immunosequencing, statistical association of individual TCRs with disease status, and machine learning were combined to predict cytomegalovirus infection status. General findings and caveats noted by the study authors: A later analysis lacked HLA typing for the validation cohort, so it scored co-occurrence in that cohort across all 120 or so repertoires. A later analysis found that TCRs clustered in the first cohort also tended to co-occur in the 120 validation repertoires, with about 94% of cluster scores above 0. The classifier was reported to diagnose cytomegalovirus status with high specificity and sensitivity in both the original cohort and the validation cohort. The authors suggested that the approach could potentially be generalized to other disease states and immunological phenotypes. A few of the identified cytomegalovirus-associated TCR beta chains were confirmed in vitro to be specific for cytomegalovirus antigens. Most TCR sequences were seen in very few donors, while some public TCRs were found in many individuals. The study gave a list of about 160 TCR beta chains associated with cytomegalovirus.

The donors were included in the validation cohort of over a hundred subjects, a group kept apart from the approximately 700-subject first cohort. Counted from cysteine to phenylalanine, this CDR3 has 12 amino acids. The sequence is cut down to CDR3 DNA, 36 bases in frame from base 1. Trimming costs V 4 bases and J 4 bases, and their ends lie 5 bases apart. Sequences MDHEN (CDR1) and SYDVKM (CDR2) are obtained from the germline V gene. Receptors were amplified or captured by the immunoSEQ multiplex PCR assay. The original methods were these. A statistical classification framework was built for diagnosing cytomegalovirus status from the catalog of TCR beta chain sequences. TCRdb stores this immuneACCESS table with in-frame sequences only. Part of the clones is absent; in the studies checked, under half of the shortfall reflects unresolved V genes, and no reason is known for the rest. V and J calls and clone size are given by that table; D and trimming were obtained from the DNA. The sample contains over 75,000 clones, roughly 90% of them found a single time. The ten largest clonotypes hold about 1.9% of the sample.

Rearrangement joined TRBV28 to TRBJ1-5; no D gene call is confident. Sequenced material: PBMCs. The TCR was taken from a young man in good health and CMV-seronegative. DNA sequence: TGTGCCAGCAGTTCCCCTAATCAGCCCCAGCATTTT. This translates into CASSSPNQPQHF.